The source of this T cell receptor (beta chain) is a study of identifying expanded T cells in peripheral blood. Data came from immunoSEQ multiplex PCR; TCRdb stores just in-frame clones and leaves some out. The sample comprises around 120,000 clones, approximately 84% of which are singletons, and roughly 3.3% rests with the top ten. No infections or other immune events were documented during collection. Germline V CDR1 and CDR2: SGHAT, FQNNGV. Trimming removed 1 base at V and 3 bases at J, with 10 bases between. The CDR3 covers 14 residues. Study-wide points: Variance in clone template counts between roughly two-week samples significantly increased with total template count across all healthy donors. Technical replicates showed about 1.1 changed clones; two weeks roughly 16; four weeks 19.

About this clone: The antigen remains unidentified.

V usage is TRBV11-2 and J usage is TRBJ2-7; D tentatively fits TRBD1 or TRBD2 (6 bases each). The TCR sequence derives from a person aged 18 to 70 in good health. Specimen: blood. The CDR3 bases are TGTGCCAGCAGCTTAGGTGGGGGGCGCTACGAGCAGTACTTC. This gives the protein CASSLGGGRYEQYF.